Listed below are T cell receptor beta chains from one sample, sequenced in a study of metastatic and nonmetastatic thyroid tumors. With MiXCR, TCRdb called clones anew from the PCR reads. The sample contains some 11,000 clones, 25% to 35% of which appear only once. The sequenced sample consisted of tumor tissue. The receptor source for this set is a male donor with papillary thyroid cancer or a benign thyroid nodule (not recorded which). Some clones in this sample may be carry-over from other donors' samples. Both conserved end residues are part of each CDR3. The order of the fields is CDR3 DNA, CDR3 protein, V gene, D gene, clone size, J gene. A D gene is named only where the DNA matches it firmly. Clone size is given for some rows only: seen once, a few or many times, or a class if the clone is expanded.

TGTGCCAGCAGTCCGGGACTAGCGGGAAGCGAGCAGTACTTC	CASSPGLAGSEQYF	TRBV27	TRBD2	.	TRBJ2-7
TGTGCCAGCAGTGGGGGACTAGCGGGCCTCCAAGAGACCCAGTACTTC	CASSGGLAGLQETQYF	TRBV28	TRBD2	few	TRBJ2-5
TGTGCCAGCAGCGCACAGGGGATGGGGAAAGAGACCAAGTACTTC	CASSAQGMGKETKYF	TRBV7-2	TRBD1	.	TRBJ2-5
TGTGCCAGCAGTCACCCTAGCGGAGCCGGGGAGCTGTTTTTT	CASSHPSGAGELFF	TRBV27	TRBD2	.	TRBJ2-2
TGTGCCAGCAGCATATCGGGGATCTCCGACAATGAGCAGTTCTTC	CASSISGISDNEQFF	TRBV12-3/TRBV12-4	.	many	TRBJ2-1
TGCGCCAGCAGCTTAGGTCACGGACAGGCGGGCACTGAAGCTTTCTTT	CASSLGHGQAGTEAFF	TRBV5-1	TRBD1	medium-sized	TRBJ1-1
TGCGCCAGCAGCCTGACACCTCAATCGGCGGGTAATTCACCCCTCCACTTT	CASSLTPQSAGNSPLHF	TRBV5-1	.	.	TRBJ1-6
TGTGCCAGCAGCCCCATGAGCGGAGCTGAAAAACTGTTTTTT	CASSPMSGAEKLFF	TRBV3-1	.	many	TRBJ1-4
TGTGCCACCGACGACGCTGGGGCTTACGTGGAGCAGTACTTC	CATDDAGAYVEQYF	TRBV6-1	.	few	TRBJ2-7
TGTGCCAGCAGTTACCAGGGGCCTATCGAGTGGGCTTTCTTT	CASSYQGPIEWAFF	TRBV6-2/TRBV6-3	.	.	TRBJ1-1
TGTGCCAGCTCAACAATGGGACAGTTGGCAGGAAACACCATATATTTT	CASSTMGQLAGNTIYF	TRBV18	TRBD1	medium-sized	TRBJ1-3
TGCGCCAGCAGTGAGTCCGGGTCAGATGAGCAGTTCTTC	CASSESGSDEQFF	TRBV10-1	.	.	TRBJ2-1
TGCAGTGCTGCACAGGGGAACACTGAAGCTTTCTTT	CSAAQGNTEAFF	TRBV20-1	.	.	TRBJ1-1
TGTGCCAGCTCACCAGGGTTAGGGGGCTCAGATGAAGCTTTCTTT	CASSPGLGGSDEAFF	TRBV18	TRBD1	many	TRBJ1-1
TGTGCCAGCAGTTTCCGGGCTCTCGGGGCATCCTACACCTTC	CASSFRALGASYTF	TRBV28	.	.	TRBJ1-2
TGTGCCATTCTCGACAGGGGAAACTATGGCTACACCTTC	CAILDRGNYGYTF	TRBV6-4	TRBD1	few	TRBJ1-2
TGTGCCAGCAGCGAGGGGGGACAGGGGAGGACTGAAGCTTTCTTT	CASSEGGQGRTEAFF	TRBV9	TRBD1	many	TRBJ1-1
TGTGCCAGCAGCGCCGTTTCGGCGTACGGAGATACGCAGTATTTT	CASSAVSAYGDTQYF	TRBV6-1	.	few	TRBJ2-3
TGTGCCAGCAGTTACTCACCATCGACAGGCACAGATACGCAGTATTTT	CASSYSPSTGTDTQYF	TRBV6-5	.	many	TRBJ2-3
TGTGCCAGTAGTCCCCCTTGCTGTGGGGGACGCACAGATACGCAGTATTTT	CASSPPCCGGRTDTQYF	TRBV19	.	.	TRBJ2-3
TGCGCCAGCAGCCAAGACGCAGGCTACACCGGGGAGCTGTTTTTT	CASSQDAGYTGELFF	TRBV4-1	.	.	TRBJ2-2
TGTGCCAGCACCTCGGGGCTATTAGTGGGGCCCCAGCATTTT	CASTSGLLVGPQHF	TRBV28	.	.	TRBJ1-5
TGTGCCAGCAGTTACAAGTTAGCGGGCGGGGATGAGCAGTTCTTC	CASSYKLAGGDEQFF	TRBV6-6	TRBD2	.	TRBJ2-1